Below, one T cell receptor beta chain is given with its context. A read error may produce the germline difference seen at one junction end. This record comes from a study of cytomegalovirus exposure and HLA in healthy donors. Germline V gives CDR1 SEHNR, CDR2 FQNEAQ (reference sequence). The CDR3 is made up of 19 amino acids. A multiplex PCR was run with 60 Vbeta primers and 13 Jbeta primers. The method was immunoSEQ multiplex PCR; TCRdb's version includes in-frame clones alone and lacks a portion of them. The repertoire includes about 130,000 clones, around three quarters of them detected once, and less than 5% sits in the top ten.

The source is a man aged 25-45 years in good health. This sequence joins TRBV7-9 and TRBJ2-7, with TRBD2 as a possible D gene (6 bases). The specimen was PBMCs. CDR3: CSSSLVPGMTGDGRYEQYF. In DNA, the CDR3 is TGTTCCAGCAGCTTAGTCCCAGGGATGACGGGGGATGGTCGATACGAGCAGTACTTC.